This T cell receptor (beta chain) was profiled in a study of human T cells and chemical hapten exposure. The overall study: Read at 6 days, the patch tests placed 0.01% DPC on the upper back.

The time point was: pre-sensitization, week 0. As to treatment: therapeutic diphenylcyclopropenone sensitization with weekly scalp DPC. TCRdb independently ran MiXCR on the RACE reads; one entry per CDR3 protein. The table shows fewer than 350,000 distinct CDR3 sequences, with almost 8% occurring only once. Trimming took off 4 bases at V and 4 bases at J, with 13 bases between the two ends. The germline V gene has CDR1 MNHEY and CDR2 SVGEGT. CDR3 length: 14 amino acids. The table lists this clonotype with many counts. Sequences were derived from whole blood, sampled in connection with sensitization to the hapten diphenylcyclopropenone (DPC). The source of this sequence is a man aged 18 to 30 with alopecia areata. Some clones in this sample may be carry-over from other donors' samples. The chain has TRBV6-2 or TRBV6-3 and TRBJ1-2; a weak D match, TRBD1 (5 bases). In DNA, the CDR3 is TGTGCCAGCAGTTGGGACGGCCCCAGCTATGGCTACACCTTC. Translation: CASSWDGPSYGYTF.